One TCR beta chain is described in this entry. Its matching antigen is unknown. Data came from immunoSEQ multiplex PCR; TCRdb stores just in-frame clones and leaves some out. The sample has over 120,000 clones; around 91% are singletons. This sample stems from a study of T cell responses to AZD1222 COVID-19 vaccine. Study-level findings and limits: The span of vaccine-associated CD4 TCRs extended across spike, with dominance at 160-218 and 743-854.

In germline, CDR1 is WNHNN, CDR2 SYGVQD (reference sequence). This CDR3 has 15 amino acids. Deletions cut 3 bases from V and 4 bases from J, with 13 bases between. This specimen consisted of peripheral blood, obtained on day 0 of AZD1222 vaccination. This TCR was recovered from an adult in good health. The rearrangement links TRBV10-1 to TRBJ1-5; D is possibly TRBD1 (5 bases). The CDR3, as DNA: TGCGCCAGCAGTGACTCCGGACAAGATAATCAGCCCCAGCATTTT. It yields the protein CASSDSGQDNQPQHF.